One sample yielded the 26 T cell receptor beta chains listed below, sequenced in a study of metastatic and nonmetastatic thyroid tumors. Each patient came to thyroid surgery without any prior treatment (of any kind). TCRdb re-clonotyped the PCR reads through MiXCR. The table shows about 22,000 clones, with around 18% occurring only once. Sequencing used adjacent normal tissue. The receptor set was obtained from a male donor with papillary thyroid cancer or a benign thyroid nodule (not recorded which). Some clones in this sample may be carry-over from other donors' samples.

This clone was detected ten times or more. The J gene is TRBJ1-3, the V gene TRBV28; 8 bases fit TRBD1. Per the germline V gene, CDR1 is MDHEN and CDR2 is SYDVKM. This CDR3 has 17 amino acids. With V trimmed by 6 bases and J by 0 bases, 10 bases remained unmatched. This chain's CDR3 is CASSSFGQGSSGNTIYF. DNA for the CDR3: TGTGCCAGCAGCTCATTTGGACAGGGAAGCTCTGGAAACACCATATATTTT.

This clone was detected ten times or more. The V gene is TRBV15, the J gene TRBJ2-2, with a tentative D call TRBD1 (5 bases). Per the germline V gene, CDR1 is LNHNV and CDR2 is YYDKDF (reference sequence). Between the trimmed V and J ends, which lost 0 bases and 0 bases, there was a span of 11 bases. The CDR3 covers 17 residues. The CDR3, as DNA: TGTGCCACCAGCAGAGATAAGGGGTCGGCGAACACCGGGGAGCTGTTTTTT. It is translated as CATSRDKGSANTGELFF.

The sample holds one count of this clone. V and J are TRBV5-6 and TRBJ2-1, with D perhaps matching TRBD1 (6 bases). The length of the CDR3 is 14 residues. CDR1 is SGHDT and CDR2 is YYEEEE in the germline V gene. V lost 4 bases to trimming and J lost 3 bases, with 11 bases between them. This CDR3 is CASSVRGIYNEQFF. CDR3 in DNA: TGTGCCAGCAGCGTCAGGGGAATCTACAATGAGCAGTTCTTC.

At least ten counts were recorded for this clone. Being one base from a much bigger clone, this may be a read error. This chain links TRBV19 with TRBJ2-1; either TRBD1 or TRBD2 may supply D (6 bases each). Germline lookup yields CDR1 LNHDA and CDR2 SQIVND (reference sequence). The CDR3 contains 16 residues. CDR3: CASTSYVGGGYNGQFF. CDR3 DNA sequence: TGTGCCAGTACCTCATACGTCGGGGGCGGGTACAATGGGCAGTTCTTC.

This clone was seen only once. A much bigger clone sits one base away, suggesting this may be a read error. The chain uses TRBV2 and TRBJ2-6; no firm D call. Germline V CDR1 and CDR2: SNHLY, FYNNEI. The CDR3 is 16 amino acids. Deletions cut 6 bases from V and 0 bases from J, with 12 bases between. The CDR3 spells CASRVGCSSGANVLTF. The CDR3 DNA reads TGTGCCAGCAGGGTGGGGTGCTCCTCTGGGGCCAACGTCCTGACTTTC.

On this clone itself: Without the conserved terminal phenylalanine or tryptophan, this CDR3 likely stems from a read error. The chain has TRBV5-1 and TRBJ2-3; TRBD1 or TRBD2 may be the D gene (6 bases each). V lost 6 bases and J 4 bases, leaving 15 bases between the germline ends. Germline V gene sequence: CDR1 SGHRS, CDR2 YFSETQ. This CDR3 spans 14 amino acids. The CDR3 is CASTEGGEADTQYC. DNA of the CDR3: TGCGCCAGCACCGAGGGGGGAGAGGCAGATACGCAGTATTGT.

In this sample, this clone turned up many times. The chain uses TRBV20-1 and TRBJ2-3; 8 nucleotides match TRBD1. CDR3 length: 15 amino acids. J lost 2 bases, V lost 5 bases, and 9 bases had no gene match. Germline CDR1 reads DFQATT; CDR2 reads SNEGSKA (reference sequence). CDR3: CSASLPGGFTDTQYF. CDR3 DNA sequence: TGCAGTGCTTCGCTACCAGGGGGCTTCACAGATACGCAGTATTTT.

This clone has a count of ten or more. Other nucleotide sequences in the sample specify the same CDR3. The chain combines TRBV27 with TRBJ1-6; D might be TRBD1 (5 bases). V shed 11 bases and J shed 8 bases, with 19 bases lying between them. CDR3 size: 14 residues. CDR1 and CDR2 (germline): MNHEY, SMNVEV (reference sequence). For the CDR3, the DNA is TGTGCCTCCAAACTCAGGGTGGGGGATTCACCCCTCCACTTT. Amino acids: CASKLRVGDSPLHF.

This chain joins TRBV30 and TRBJ1-5; possibly TRBD1 for D (6 bases). The CDR3 length is 17 residues. Trimming pared 4 bases from V and 6 bases from J, leaving 25 bases between. Germline values: CDR1 GTSNPN, CDR2 SVGIG (reference sequence). The DNA for the CDR3 is TGTGCCTGGATAGACCCAACGGTACAGGGTTCTTTTCAGCCCCAGCATTTT. This codes for CAWIDPTVQGSFQPQHF.

In this sample, this clone turned up a few times. Relative to the germline gene, one junction end is altered; a read error may explain this. This chain connects TRBV10-3 to TRBJ2-6, with D perhaps given as TRBD1 or TRBD2 (6 bases each). This CDR3 is built from 15 residues. Germline CDR1 and CDR2: ENHRY and SYGVKD. The CDR3 DNA is TGTGCCATCAAACCGGGGGCACAAGGGGCCAACATCCTGACTTTT. This codes for CAIKPGAQGANILTF.

This clone was counted ten times or more. The chain joins TRBV7-8 to TRBJ2-3; 7 bases are a match to TRBD1. This CDR3 is 14 amino acids long. V trimming: 4 bases; J trimming: 4 bases; junction bases outside the gene matches: 5. The germline V gene has CDR1 SGHVS and CDR2 FQNEAQ. The CDR3 spells CASSWWTGSDTQYF. CDR3 sequence (DNA): TGTGCCAGCAGCTGGTGGACAGGCTCAGATACGCAGTATTTT.

V usage is TRBV20-1 and J usage is TRBJ2-3, with D tentatively TRBD1 (5 bases). Germline V gene sequence: CDR1 DFQATT, CDR2 SNEGSKA (reference sequence). The CDR3 spans 18 residues. V lost 2 bases and J 1 base, leaving 22 bases between the germline ends. CDR3 sequence reads: CSARPPRGAYYGTDTQYF. The DNA of the CDR3 is TGCAGTGCTAGACCGCCCCGTGGGGCGTACTATGGCACAGATACGCAGTATTTT.

This clone was picked up many times. V usage is TRBV20-1 and J usage is TRBJ1-6; 8 nucleotides agree with TRBD1. This CDR3 has 14 amino acids. CDR1 and CDR2 (germline): DFQATT, SNEGSKA (reference sequence). V was pared by 3 bases and J by 7 bases, with 5 bases of the junction left unmatched. The CDR3 protein is CSASGQGANSPLHF. CDR3 bases: TGCAGTGCTAGTGGCCAGGGGGCGAATTCACCCCTCCACTTT.

Sample share makes this clone medium-sized. The chain has TRBV27 and TRBJ2-1, with D uncertain. CDR3 length: 15 amino acids. Trimming pared 4 bases from V and 6 bases from J, leaving 16 bases between. Germline V gives CDR1 MNHEY, CDR2 SMNVEV (reference sequence). CDR3 sequence: CASSSPKLASNEQFF. CDR3 bases: TGTGCCAGCAGTTCTCCGAAACTCGCTAGCAATGAGCAGTTCTTC.

The sample holds many counts of this clone. The genes are TRBV7-8 and TRBJ2-3, with 9 bases fitting TRBD2. This CDR3 comprises 17 residues. From germline, CDR1 is SGHVS and CDR2 FQNEAQ. V was clipped by 1 base and J by 3 bases; unmatched bases: 8. CDR3 in amino acids: CASSLGIAGARTDTQYF. The CDR3 DNA reads as TGTGCCAGCAGCTTAGGGATAGCGGGAGCTAGGACAGATACGCAGTATTTT.

In this sample, this clone turned up many times. The chain carries TRBV30 and TRBJ1-1; D might be TRBD1 (5 bases). The V gene's germline CDR1 is GTSNPN and CDR2 SVGIG (reference sequence). V dropped 0 bases and J dropped 7 bases, with 12 bases sitting between them. The CDR3 has 13 amino acids. CDR3 sequence (DNA): TGTGCCTGGAGTGTACTATGGGGCAGTGAAGCTTTCTTT. It specifies CAWSVLWGSEAFF.

In DNA, the CDR3 is TGTGCCTGGGGCTGGACCCTGGCAGGCGAGCAGTACTTC. Protein sequence: CAWGWTLAGEQYF. This rearrangement joins TRBV30 to TRBJ2-7, with D hard to call. V lost 5 bases to trimming and J lost 6 bases, with 17 bases between them. Germline assignment: CDR1 GTSNPN and CDR2 SVGIG (reference sequence). The CDR3 spans 13 residues.

The sample holds a few counts of this clone. The chain has TRBV27 and TRBJ2-7; no clear D gene. CDR3 length equals 13 residues. Trimming cost V 2 bases and J 7 bases, with 12 bases left between them. Germline CDR1 reads MNHEY; CDR2 reads SMNVEV (reference sequence). CDR3 residues: CASSLIGYNEQYV. The CDR3 DNA reads TGTGCCAGCAGTTTAATAGGATACAATGAGCAGTACGTC.

This clone was recorded at least ten times. This sequence joins TRBV9 and TRBJ1-2, with TRBD1 identical over 7 bases. Germline V gene lookup returns CDR1 SGDLS and CDR2 YYNGEE. J lost 4 bases, V lost 3 bases, and 6 bases had no gene match. The CDR3 is 14 amino acids. CDR3 bases: TGTGCCAGCAGCGCAGGGGGGACAGCCTATGGCTACACCTTC. Its protein is CASSAGGTAYGYTF.

Sample share makes this clone medium-sized. V gene TRBV19 combines with J gene TRBJ2-2, with D unclear. Trimming shortened V by 4 bases and J by 4 bases, and 1 base separated the two germline ends. Germline CDR1 LNHDA, CDR2 SQIVND (reference sequence). This CDR3 contains 11 residues. The CDR3 region has the DNA TGTGCCAGTAGTACCACCGGGGAGCTGTTTTTT. Translating it yields CASSTTGELFF.

Concerning this clone: This same CDR3 is encoded by further DNA sequences in the sample. The rearrangement joins TRBV5-1 to TRBJ2-1; D might be TRBD1 or TRBD2, each matching 5 bases. V lost 4 bases and J lost 1, with 21 bases in between. Germline V gene data show CDR1 as SGHRS and CDR2 as YFSETQ. The CDR3 runs to 18 residues. The CDR3 DNA follows: TGCGCCAGCAGCCGTCGGGGCGAGGGCCGCGGATCCTACAATGAGCAGTTCTTC. It yields the protein CASSRRGEGRGSYNEQFF.

Remarks on this clone: As the CDR3 is not closed by the conserved phenylalanine or tryptophan, this likely results from a read error. The limits of the CDR3 on the DNA are not certain, so only TCRdb's listed CDR3 is given. The chain links TRBV27 to TRBJ2-5. Germline CDR1 and CDR2: MNHEY and SMNVEV (reference sequence). The CDR3 contains 12 residues when both ends are counted. This chain's CDR3 is CASSPRGGTKYS.

This clone ranks as medium-sized. This chain connects TRBV28 to TRBJ2-7; D remains unclear. Germline CDR1 and CDR2: MDHEN and SYDVKM. V was cut by 3 bases and J by 0 bases, with 9 bases left in between. This CDR3 is 14 amino acids long. The CDR3 region is CASSFLGSSYEQYF. The DNA of the CDR3 is TGTGCCAGCAGTTTTTTAGGCAGCTCCTACGAGCAGTACTTC.

By frequency in the sample, this clone is medium-sized. The chain is built from TRBV27 and TRBJ2-5; 11 nucleotides line up with TRBD2. CDR3 length: 15 residues. Germline loops: CDR1 MNHEY, CDR2 SMNVEV (reference sequence). The junction had 11 bases not matched to a gene; V was cut back by 5 bases and J by 9 bases. As DNA, the CDR3 is TGTGCCAGCAGTCCTAGCGGGAGGAACCAGGAGGCCCAGTACTTC. It translates to CASSPSGRNQEAQYF.

The chain is built from TRBV27 and TRBJ1-2, with D possibly matching TRBD1 (5 bases). The CDR3 length is 13 residues. Trimming removed 6 bases at V and 10 bases at J, with 18 bases between. The germline gives CDR1 MNHEY, CDR2 SMNVEV (reference sequence). CDR3 sequence (DNA): TGTGCCAGCAGGGCCGTGACAGTCATGGTCTACACCTTC. It yields the protein CASRAVTVMVYTF.

There are many counts of this clone. V usage is TRBV20-1 and J usage is TRBJ2-3; 9 nucleotides match TRBD2. V gave up 4 bases and J gave up 9 bases; unmatched junction bases: 11. Per the germline V gene, CDR1 is DFQATT and CDR2 is SNEGSKA (reference sequence). The CDR3 length is 14 residues. The CDR3 DNA follows: TGCAGTGCTACAAGCGCGGGGGGGGTTTGGACGCAGTATTTT. Residues: CSATSAGGVWTQYF.